A single sample gave rise to the 22 T cell receptor beta chains below, sequenced in a study of blood T cell repertoires in COVID-19. The data were produced by immunoSEQ multiplex PCR, yet TCRdb's version contains in-frame clones alone and is incomplete. This table holds hundreds of thousands of clones, around 88% found once. Specimen: peripheral blood. The source is a woman in her twenties or thirties with COVID-19, enrolled during active disease.

V gene TRBV11-3 combines with J gene TRBJ1-6; D not resolved. Per germline, CDR1 SGHNT and CDR2 YENEEA. The CDR3 is 12 amino acids. V was shortened by 1 base and J by 14 bases, with 9 bases between the two germline ends. The CDR3 coding sequence is TGTGCCAGCAGCTTAGCGCCCTACGCCCTCCACTTT. Residues: CASSLAPYALHF.

The J gene is TRBJ2-1, the V gene TRBV7-2; D is unresolved. V lost 5 bases and J lost 9, with 17 bases in between. The germline V gene encodes CDR1 SGHTA and CDR2 FQGNSA. The CDR3 is 14 residues long. In DNA, the CDR3 is TGTGCCAGCAGCGCCCCCTCTTTGGTCGGTGAGCAGTTCTTC. Amino acid sequence: CASSAPSLVGEQFF.

The rearrangement joins TRBV2 to TRBJ2-1; tentative D call: TRBD2 (6 bases). The CDR3 extends over 11 amino acids. Germline-derived CDR1 and CDR2 are SNHLY and FYNNEI. With 11 bases removed from V and 9 bases from J, the gap between germline ends came to 14 bases. The CDR3 nucleotides are TGTGCCTCAACGGGTAGCGGTGAGCAGTTCTTC. It is translated as CASTGSGEQFF. Full variable domain (missing parts from reference TRBV2 and TRBJ2-1): EPEVTQTPSHQVTQMGQEVILRCVPISNHLYFYWYRQILGQKVEFLVSFYNNEISEKSEIFDDQFSVERPDGSNFTLKIRSTKLEDSAMYFCASTGSGEQFFGPGTRLTVL.

In regard to this clone: Other DNA sequences in this sample translate to the same CDR3. The gene calls are TRBV27 and TRBJ1-6; TRBD1 is a possible D gene (6 bases). Trimming stripped 6 bases from V and 0 bases from J, with 12 bases between. CDR3 length: 16 amino acids. The germline CDR1 and CDR2 sequences are MNHEY and SMNVEV (reference sequence). CDR3 bases: TGTGCCAGCAGCCCCACAGGGAGCTCCTATAATTCACCCCTCCACTTT. It encodes CASSPTGSSYNSPLHF.

The DNA for the CDR3 is TGTGCCAGCAGTTACAGGGGGAACAGGGAGCAGTACTTC. Its translation: CASSYRGNREQYF. The rearrangement joins TRBV6-5 to TRBJ2-7; possibly TRBD1 for D (6 bases). Deletions cut 2 bases from V and 7 bases from J, with 12 bases between. CDR3 length equals 13 residues. Germline V gives CDR1 MNHEY, CDR2 SVGAGI.

The CDR3 spells CASSLGGQSNEKLFF. In DNA form, the CDR3 reads TGCGCCAGCAGCTTGGGGGGACAGAGTAATGAAAAACTGTTTTTT. V is TRBV5-1 and J is TRBJ1-4; 7 bases line up with TRBD1. In germline, CDR1 is SGHRS, CDR2 YFSETQ. V lost 0 bases to trimming and J lost 4 bases; unmatched junction nucleotides: 3. This CDR3 has 15 residues.

This clone was observed once. The rearrangement uses TRBV7-2 and TRBJ2-1; a weak D match, TRBD2 (5 bases). CDR1 is SGHTA and CDR2 is FQGNSA in the germline V gene. V was cut by 7 bases and J by 4 bases, with 11 bases left in between. CDR3 length: 13 residues. The CDR3 sequence is CASIRSGYNEQFF. In DNA form, the CDR3 reads TGTGCCAGCATCCGATCGGGGTACAATGAGCAGTTCTTC.

This clone was detected only once. V usage is TRBV5-1 and J usage is TRBJ2-3; 8 positions match TRBD2. V was clipped by 1 base and J by 0 bases; unmatched bases: 4. This CDR3 contains 16 residues. Germline V gives CDR1 SGHRS, CDR2 YFSETQ. CDR3 loop: CASSLREGSSTDTQYF. The CDR3 DNA reads as TGCGCCAGCAGCTTGCGGGAGGGGTCTAGCACAGATACGCAGTATTTT.

The rearrangement links TRBV6-5 to TRBJ1-5, with D hard to call. With 2 bases removed from V and 0 bases from J, the gap between germline ends came to 8 bases. Germline lookup yields CDR1 MNHEY and CDR2 SVGAGI. The CDR3 extends over 15 amino acids. Here the CDR3 DNA reads TGTGCCAGCAGTTACGACCACTATAGCAATCAGCCCCAGCATTTT. This sequence encodes CASSYDHYSNQPQHF.

The genes are TRBV7-8 and TRBJ2-1; D might be TRBD2 (7 bases). Per the germline V gene, CDR1 is SGHVS and CDR2 is FQNEAQ. Trimming took off 0 bases at V and 0 bases at J, with 24 bases between the two ends. The CDR3 is made up of 21 amino acids. The DNA of the CDR3 is TGTGCCAGCAGCTTAGCTTCGGGGGGCTGGACCTCCTCCCGCTCCTACAATGAGCAGTTCTTC. Translated: CASSLASGGWTSSRSYNEQFF.

The chain is built from TRBV20-1 and TRBJ2-7; D remains ambiguous. V lost 3 bases, J lost 2 bases, and 5 bases lay in between. This CDR3 comprises 11 residues. CDR1 DFQATT and CDR2 SNEGSKA come from the germline V gene (reference sequence). CDR3 protein: CSASRAYEQYF. CDR3 DNA: TGCAGTGCTAGTCGCGCCTACGAGCAGTACTTC.

This clone was detected once. The CDR3 loop reads CASSQQGGETEAFF. DNA for the CDR3: TGTGCCAGCAGCCAACAGGGTGGGGAGACTGAAGCTTTCTTT. The chain joins TRBV11-2 to TRBJ1-1, with a possible D match to TRBD1 (6 bases). CDR3 length equals 14 residues. V was shortened by 5 bases and J by 5 bases, with 15 bases between the two germline ends. From germline, CDR1 is SGHAT and CDR2 FQNNGV.

V is TRBV6-4 and J is TRBJ2-2; D is possibly TRBD1 (5 bases). The germline V gene encodes CDR1 MRHNA and CDR2 SNTAGT. The CDR3 is 15 amino acids. Trimming took 0 bases from V and 6 from J, leaving 11 bases between them. CDR3 nucleotides: TGTGCCAGCAGTGACTCGGGCAGGGCCCCCGGGGAGCTGTTTTTT. The encoded protein is CASSDSGRAPGELFF.

The genes are TRBV19 and TRBJ2-6, with 12 bases lining up with TRBD1. V was pared by 5 bases and J by 2 bases, with 4 bases of the junction left unmatched. The CDR3 loop spans 17 amino acids. In germline, CDR1 is LNHDA, CDR2 SQIVND (reference sequence). CDR3 amino acids: CASSPGQGATGANVLTF. The CDR3 bases are TGTGCCAGTAGTCCGGGACAGGGGGCGACTGGGGCCAACGTCCTGACTTTC.

This rearrangement joins TRBV20-1 to TRBJ2-7, with 7 bases fitting TRBD1. Losses at the gene ends were 5 bases for V and 4 bases for J; bases not matched to a gene: 2. CDR3 size: 11 residues. Looked up from germline, CDR1 is DFQATT and CDR2 is SNEGSKA (reference sequence). CDR3 region: CSAGRGYEQYF. DNA for the CDR3: TGCAGTGCTGGCAGGGGGTACGAGCAGTACTTC.

The V call is TRBV9, the J call TRBJ2-3; the match to TRBD2 covers 11 bases. The V segment lost 7 bases and the J segment 2 bases; nucleotides outside the gene matches: 3. Germline assignment: CDR1 SGDLS and CDR2 YYNGEE. The CDR3 runs 14 residues. CDR3 DNA: TGTGCCAGCGGGACTAGCGGATTCACAGATACGCAGTATTTT. It yields the protein CASGTSGFTDTQYF.

This clone was detected only once. The chain employs TRBV11-3 and TRBJ2-5, with 9 bases matching TRBD2. Trimming took 4 bases from V and 5 from J; bases not matched to a gene: 8. Germline V CDR1 and CDR2: SGHNT, YENEEA. This CDR3 contains 15 residues. CDR3 sequence reads: CASSSRSGSVETQYF. In DNA form, the CDR3 reads TGTGCCAGCAGCTCCCGTAGCGGGAGTGTGGAGACCCAGTACTTC.

The chain joins TRBV29-1 to TRBJ1-2, with 7 bases lining up with TRBD1. This CDR3 is 14 amino acids long. Germline V gene data show CDR1 as SQVTM and CDR2 as ANQGSEA. V trimming: 6 bases; J trimming: 2 bases; junction bases outside the gene matches: 9. CDR3 nucleotides: TGCAGCGTCGCCGGGACAGTAGAAAACTATGGCTACACCTTC. It translates to CSVAGTVENYGYTF.

The chain combines TRBV4-1 with TRBJ2-7; maybe TRBD1 (6 bases). The CDR3 is 14 residues long. The germline V gene encodes CDR1 MGHRA and CDR2 YSYEKL. V lost 4 bases to trimming and J lost 2 bases, with 12 bases between them. The CDR3 DNA is TGCGCCAGCAGCCCCCTGACAGGTACCTACGAGCAGTACGTC. It codes for CASSPLTGTYEQYV.

The count of this clone is one. The chain carries TRBV7-2 and TRBJ2-3, with D perhaps TRBD2 (5 bases). V was shortened by 5 bases and J by 4 bases, with 19 bases between the two germline ends. CDR1 and CDR2 (germline): SGHTA, FQGNSA. This CDR3 region has 16 residues. In DNA form, the CDR3 reads TGTGCCAGCAGCCCCCAGGTGGGGAGTGGAGCAGATACGCAGTATTTT. Its translation is CASSPQVGSGADTQYF.

The rearrangement uses TRBV6-5 and TRBJ2-7; 7 bases are shared with TRBD1. With V trimmed by 3 bases and J by 4 bases, 9 bases remained unmatched. Per the germline V gene, CDR1 is MNHEY and CDR2 is SVGAGI. The CDR3 covers 15 residues. CDR3 coding DNA: TGTGCCAGCAGTTATTCCGGGACAGATTCATACGAGCAGTACTTC. Translated, it gives CASSYSGTDSYEQYF.

This chain connects TRBV6-5 to TRBJ2-2; D call uncertain. The CDR3 runs to 14 residues. Trimming pared 5 bases from V and 4 bases from J, leaving 11 bases between. The V gene's germline CDR1 is MNHEY and CDR2 SVGAGI. The CDR3: CASSPTWSTGELFF. CDR3 DNA: TGTGCCAGCAGTCCGACGTGGAGCACCGGGGAGCTGTTTTTT.